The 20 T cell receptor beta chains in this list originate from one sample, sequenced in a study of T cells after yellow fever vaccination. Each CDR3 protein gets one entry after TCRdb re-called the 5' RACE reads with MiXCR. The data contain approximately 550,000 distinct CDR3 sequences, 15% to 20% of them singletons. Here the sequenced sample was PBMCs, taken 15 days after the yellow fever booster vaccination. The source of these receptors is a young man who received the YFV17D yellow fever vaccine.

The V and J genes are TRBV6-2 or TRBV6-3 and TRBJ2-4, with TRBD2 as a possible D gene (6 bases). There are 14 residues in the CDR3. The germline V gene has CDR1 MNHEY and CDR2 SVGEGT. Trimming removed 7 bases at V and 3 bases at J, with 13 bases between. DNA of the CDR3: TGTGCCAGCAACGGGGACTTACTCAAAAACATTCAGTACTTC. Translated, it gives CASNGDLLKNIQYF.

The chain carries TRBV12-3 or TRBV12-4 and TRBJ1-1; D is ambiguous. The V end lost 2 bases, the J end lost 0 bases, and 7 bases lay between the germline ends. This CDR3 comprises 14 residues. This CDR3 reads CASSLTALNTEAFF. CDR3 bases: TGTGCCAGCAGTTTAACAGCCTTGAACACTGAAGCTTTCTTT.

The CDR3 loop is CASSPARTATNEKLFF. In DNA form, the CDR3 reads TGTGCCAGCAGCCCGGCTCGGACAGCAACTAATGAAAAACTGTTTTTT. V usage is TRBV7-2 and J usage is TRBJ1-4; tentative D call: TRBD1 (6 bases). This CDR3 is built from 16 residues. The germline V and J ends were trimmed by 5 bases and 0 bases, with 13 bases remaining between them. CDR1 is SGHTA, CDR2 FQGNSA, per germline.

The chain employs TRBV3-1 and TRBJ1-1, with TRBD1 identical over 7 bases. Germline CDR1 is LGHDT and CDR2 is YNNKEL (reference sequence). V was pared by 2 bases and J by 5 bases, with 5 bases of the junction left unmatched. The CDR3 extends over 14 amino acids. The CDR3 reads CASSQIRTGTEAFF. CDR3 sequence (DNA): TGTGCCAGCAGCCAAATTAGGACAGGAACTGAAGCTTTCTTT.

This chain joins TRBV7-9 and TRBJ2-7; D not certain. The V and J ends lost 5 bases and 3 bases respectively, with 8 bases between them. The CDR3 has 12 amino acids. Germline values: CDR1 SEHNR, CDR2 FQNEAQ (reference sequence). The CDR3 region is CASSPLFYEQYF. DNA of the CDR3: TGTGCCAGCAGCCCACTCTTCTACGAGCAGTACTTC.

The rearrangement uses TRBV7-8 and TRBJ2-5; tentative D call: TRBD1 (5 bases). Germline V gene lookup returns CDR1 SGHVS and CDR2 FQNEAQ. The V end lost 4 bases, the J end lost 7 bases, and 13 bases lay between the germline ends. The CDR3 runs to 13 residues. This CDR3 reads CASSSTVLGTQYF. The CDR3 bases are TGTGCCAGCAGCTCGACAGTCCTTGGGACCCAGTACTTC. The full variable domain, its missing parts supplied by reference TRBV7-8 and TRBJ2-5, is GAGVSQSPRYKVAKRGQDVALRCDPISGHVSLFWYQQALGQGPEFLTYFQNEAQLDKSGLPSDRFFAERPEGSVSTLKIQRTQQEDSAVYLCASSSTVLGTQYFGPGTRLLVL.

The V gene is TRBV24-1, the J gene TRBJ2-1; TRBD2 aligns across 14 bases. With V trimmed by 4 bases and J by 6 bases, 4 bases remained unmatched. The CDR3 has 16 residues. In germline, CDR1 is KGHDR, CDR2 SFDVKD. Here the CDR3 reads CATSEVGLAGGNEQFF. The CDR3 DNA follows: TGTGCCACCAGTGAGGTTGGACTAGCGGGAGGCAATGAGCAGTTCTTC.

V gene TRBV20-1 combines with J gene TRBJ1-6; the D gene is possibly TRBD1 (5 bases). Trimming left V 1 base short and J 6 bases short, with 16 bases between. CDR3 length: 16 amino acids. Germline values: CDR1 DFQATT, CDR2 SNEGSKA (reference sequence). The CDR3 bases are TGCAGTGCTAGAGGTCCCCAGGGAGACCCTAATTCACCCCTCCACTTT. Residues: CSARGPQGDPNSPLHF.

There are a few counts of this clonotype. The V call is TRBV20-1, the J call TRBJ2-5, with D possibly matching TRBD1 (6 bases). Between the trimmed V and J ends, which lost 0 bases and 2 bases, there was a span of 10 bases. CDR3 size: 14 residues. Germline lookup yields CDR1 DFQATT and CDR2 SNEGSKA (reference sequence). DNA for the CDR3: TGCAGTGCTAGAGACGACAGGTCGCAAGAGACCCAGTACTTC. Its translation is CSARDDRSQETQYF.

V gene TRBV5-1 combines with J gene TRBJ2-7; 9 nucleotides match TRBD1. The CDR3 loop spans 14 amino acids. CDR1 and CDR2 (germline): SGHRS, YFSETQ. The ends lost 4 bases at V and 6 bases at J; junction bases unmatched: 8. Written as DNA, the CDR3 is TGCGCCAGCAGCAAGGGACAGGGAGTTGGCGAGCAGTACTTC. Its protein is CASSKGQGVGEQYF. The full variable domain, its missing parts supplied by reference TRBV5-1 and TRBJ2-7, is KAGVTQTPRYLIKTRGQQVTLSCSPISGHRSVSWYQQTPGQGLQFLFEYFSETQRNKGNFPGRFSGRQFSNSRSEMNVSTLELGDSALYLCASSKGQGVGEQYFGPGTRLTVT.

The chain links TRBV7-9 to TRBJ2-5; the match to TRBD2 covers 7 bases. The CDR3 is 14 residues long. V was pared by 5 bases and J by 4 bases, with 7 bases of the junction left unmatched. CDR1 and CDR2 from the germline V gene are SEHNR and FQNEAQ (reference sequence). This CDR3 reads CASSPGLVGETQYF. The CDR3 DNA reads TGTGCCAGCAGCCCCGGACTAGTTGGAGAGACCCAGTACTTC.

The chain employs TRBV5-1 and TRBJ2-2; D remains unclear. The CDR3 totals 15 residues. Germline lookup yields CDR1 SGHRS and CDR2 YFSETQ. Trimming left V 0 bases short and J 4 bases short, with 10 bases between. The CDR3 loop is CASSLGSQSTGELFF. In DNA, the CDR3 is TGCGCCAGCAGCTTGGGGAGCCAGAGCACCGGGGAGCTGTTTTTT.

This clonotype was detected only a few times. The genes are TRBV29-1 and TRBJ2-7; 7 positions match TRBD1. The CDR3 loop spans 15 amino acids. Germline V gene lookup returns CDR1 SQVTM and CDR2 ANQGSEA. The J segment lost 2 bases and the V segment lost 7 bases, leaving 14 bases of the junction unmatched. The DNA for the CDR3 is TGCAGCGCCGTAAGGAGTGACAGGGTTCCCTACGAGCAGTACTTC. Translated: CSAVRSDRVPYEQYF.

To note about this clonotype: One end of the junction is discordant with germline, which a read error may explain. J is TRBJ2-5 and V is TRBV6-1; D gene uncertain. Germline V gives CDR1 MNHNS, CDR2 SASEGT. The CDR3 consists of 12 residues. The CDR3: CASIESSETQYF. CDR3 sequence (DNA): TGTGCCAGCATTGAATCCTCAGAGACCCAGTACTTC.

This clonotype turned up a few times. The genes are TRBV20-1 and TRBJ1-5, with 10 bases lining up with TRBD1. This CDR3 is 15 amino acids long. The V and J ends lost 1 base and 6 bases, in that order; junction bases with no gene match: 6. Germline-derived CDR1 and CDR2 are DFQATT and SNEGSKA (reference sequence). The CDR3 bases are TGCAGTGCTAGAGTACGACAGGGGGCTTTTCAGCCCCAGCATTTT. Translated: CSARVRQGAFQPQHF.

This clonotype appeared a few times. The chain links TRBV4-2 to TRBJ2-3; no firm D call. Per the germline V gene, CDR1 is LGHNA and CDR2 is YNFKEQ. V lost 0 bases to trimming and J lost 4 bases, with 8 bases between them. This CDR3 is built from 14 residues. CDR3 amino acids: CASSQEVGPDTQYF. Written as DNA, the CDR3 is TGTGCCAGCAGCCAAGAAGTCGGGCCAGATACGCAGTATTTT.

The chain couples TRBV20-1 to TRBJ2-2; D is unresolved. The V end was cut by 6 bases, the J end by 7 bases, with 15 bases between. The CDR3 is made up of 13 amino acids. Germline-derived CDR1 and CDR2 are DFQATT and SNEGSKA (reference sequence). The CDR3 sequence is CSAEVVYGGELFF. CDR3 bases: TGCAGTGCCGAGGTAGTCTACGGCGGGGAGCTGTTTTTT.

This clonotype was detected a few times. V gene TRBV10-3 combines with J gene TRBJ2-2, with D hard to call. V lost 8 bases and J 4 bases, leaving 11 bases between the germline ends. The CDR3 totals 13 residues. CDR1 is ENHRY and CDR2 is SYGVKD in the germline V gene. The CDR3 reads CAIGLGGTGELFF. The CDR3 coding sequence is TGTGCCATCGGTTTGGGTGGCACCGGGGAGCTGTTTTTT.

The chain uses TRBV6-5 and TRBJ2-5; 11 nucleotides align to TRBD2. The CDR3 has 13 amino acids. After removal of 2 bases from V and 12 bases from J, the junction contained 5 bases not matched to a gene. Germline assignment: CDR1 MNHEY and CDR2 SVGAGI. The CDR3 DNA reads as TGTGCCAGCAGTTACAGTAGCGGGAGGGATAAGTACTTC. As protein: CASSYSSGRDKYF.

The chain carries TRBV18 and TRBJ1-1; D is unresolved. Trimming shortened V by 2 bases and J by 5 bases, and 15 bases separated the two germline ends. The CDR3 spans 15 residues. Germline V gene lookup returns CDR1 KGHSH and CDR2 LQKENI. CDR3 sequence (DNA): TGTGCCAGCTCACCAGTGGATAGGGCGGGTACTGAAGCTTTCTTT. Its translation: CASSPVDRAGTEAFF.